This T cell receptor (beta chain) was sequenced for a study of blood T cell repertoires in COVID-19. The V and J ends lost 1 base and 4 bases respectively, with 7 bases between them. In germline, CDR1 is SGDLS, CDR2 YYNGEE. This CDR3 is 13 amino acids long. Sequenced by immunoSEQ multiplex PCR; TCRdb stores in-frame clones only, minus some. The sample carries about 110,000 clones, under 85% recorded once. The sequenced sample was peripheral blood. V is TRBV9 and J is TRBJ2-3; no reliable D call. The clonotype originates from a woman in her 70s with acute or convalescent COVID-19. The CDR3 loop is CASSVSGADTQYF. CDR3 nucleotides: TGTGCCAGCAGCGTATCTGGAGCAGATACGCAGTATTTT.